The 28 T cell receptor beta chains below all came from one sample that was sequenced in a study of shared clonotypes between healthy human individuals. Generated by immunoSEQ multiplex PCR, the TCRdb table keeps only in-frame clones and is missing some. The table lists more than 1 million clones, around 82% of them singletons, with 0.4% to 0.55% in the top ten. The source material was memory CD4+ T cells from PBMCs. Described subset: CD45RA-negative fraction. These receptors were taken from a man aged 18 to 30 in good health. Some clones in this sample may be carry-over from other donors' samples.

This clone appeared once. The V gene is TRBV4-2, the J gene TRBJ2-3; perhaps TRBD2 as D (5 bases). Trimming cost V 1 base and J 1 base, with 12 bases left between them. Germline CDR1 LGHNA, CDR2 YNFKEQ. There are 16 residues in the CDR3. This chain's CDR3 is CASSQASRAGTDTQYF. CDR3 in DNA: TGTGCCAGCAGCCAAGCTAGCCGGGCGGGCACAGATACGCAGTATTTT.

CDR3 coding DNA: TGCGCCAGCAGCCGCCTCCTAGCGGGAGCCTCCTACGAGCAGTACTTC. Amino acids: CASSRLLAGASYEQYF. V usage is TRBV4-1 and J usage is TRBJ2-5, with 10 bases identical to TRBD2. The end of the DNA is better explained by TRBJ2-7, so the J call may be wrong. The germline CDR1 and CDR2 sequences are MGHRA and YSYEKL. The CDR3 totals 16 residues.

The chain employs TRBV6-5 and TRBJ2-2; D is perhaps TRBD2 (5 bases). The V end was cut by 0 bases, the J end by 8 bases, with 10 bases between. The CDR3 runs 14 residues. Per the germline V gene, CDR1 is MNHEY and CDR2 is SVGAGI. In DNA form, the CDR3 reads TGTGCCAGCAGTTACTCGTCGGGGAAGGGGGAGCTGTTTTTT. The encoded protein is CASSYSSGKGELFF.

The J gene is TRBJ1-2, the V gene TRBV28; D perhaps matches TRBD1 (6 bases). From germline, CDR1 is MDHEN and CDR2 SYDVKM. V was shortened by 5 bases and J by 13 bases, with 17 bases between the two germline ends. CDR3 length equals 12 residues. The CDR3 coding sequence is TGTGCCAGCAGTGGCGGCGGGGGGCGAATCACCTTC. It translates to CASSGGGGRITF.

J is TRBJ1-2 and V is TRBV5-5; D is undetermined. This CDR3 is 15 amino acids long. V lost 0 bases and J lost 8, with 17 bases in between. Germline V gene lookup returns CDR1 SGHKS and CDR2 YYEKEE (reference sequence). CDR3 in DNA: TGTGCCAGCAGCTTGGCGGCGGGAAATTTGGAGGGCTACACCTTC. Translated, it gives CASSLAAGNLEGYTF. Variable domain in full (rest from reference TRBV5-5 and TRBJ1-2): DAGVTQSPTHLIKTRGQQVTLRCSPISGHKSVSWYQQVLGQGPQFIFQYYEKEERGRGNFPDRFSARQFPNYSSELNVNALLLGDSALYLCASSLAAGNLEGYTFGSGTRLTVV.

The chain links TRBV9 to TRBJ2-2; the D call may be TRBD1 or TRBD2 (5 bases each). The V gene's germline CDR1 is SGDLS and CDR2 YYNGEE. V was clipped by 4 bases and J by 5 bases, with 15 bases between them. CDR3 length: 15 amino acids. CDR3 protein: CASSTPPEGTGELFF. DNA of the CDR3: TGTGCCAGCAGCACCCCCCCAGAGGGGACCGGGGAGCTGTTTTTT. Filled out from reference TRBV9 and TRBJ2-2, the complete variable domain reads DSGVTQTPKHLITATGQRVTLRCSPRSGDLSVYWYQQSLDQGLQFLIQYYNGEERAKGNILERFSAQQFPDLHSELNLSSLELGDSALYFCASSTPPEGTGELFFGEGSRLTVL.

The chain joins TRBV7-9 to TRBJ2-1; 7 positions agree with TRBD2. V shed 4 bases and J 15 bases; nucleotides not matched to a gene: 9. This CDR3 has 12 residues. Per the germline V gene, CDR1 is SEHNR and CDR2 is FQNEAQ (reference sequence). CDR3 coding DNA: TGTGCCAGCAGCTCGGGCGGGAGAGATCTGTTCTTC. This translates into CASSSGGRDLFF.

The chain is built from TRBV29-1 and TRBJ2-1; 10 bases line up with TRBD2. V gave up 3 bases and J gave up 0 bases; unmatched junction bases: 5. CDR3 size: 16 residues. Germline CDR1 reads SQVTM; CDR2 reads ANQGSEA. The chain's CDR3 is CSVEVLAGSSYNEQFF. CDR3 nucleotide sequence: TGCAGCGTTGAGGTACTAGCGGGGAGCTCCTACAATGAGCAGTTCTTC.

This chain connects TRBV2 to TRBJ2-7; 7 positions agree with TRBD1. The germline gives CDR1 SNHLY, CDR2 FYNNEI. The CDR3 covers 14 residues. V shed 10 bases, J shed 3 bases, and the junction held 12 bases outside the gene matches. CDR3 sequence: CATRSGTDNYEQYF. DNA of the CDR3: TGTGCCACCAGATCGGGGACAGACAACTACGAGCAGTACTTC.

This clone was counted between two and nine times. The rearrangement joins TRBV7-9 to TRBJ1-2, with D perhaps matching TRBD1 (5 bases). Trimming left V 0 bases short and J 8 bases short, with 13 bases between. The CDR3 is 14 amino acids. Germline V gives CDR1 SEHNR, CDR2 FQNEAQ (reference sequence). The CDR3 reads CASSLARESGGYTF. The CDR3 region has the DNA TGTGCCAGCAGCTTAGCCAGGGAGAGCGGCGGCTACACCTTC.

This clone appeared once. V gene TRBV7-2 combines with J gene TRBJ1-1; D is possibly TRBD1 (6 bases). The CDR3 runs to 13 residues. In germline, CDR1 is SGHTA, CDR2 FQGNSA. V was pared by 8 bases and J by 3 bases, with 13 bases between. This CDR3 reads CASSDSAYTEAFF. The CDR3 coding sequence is TGTGCCAGCTCGGACAGCGCATACACTGAAGCTTTCTTT.

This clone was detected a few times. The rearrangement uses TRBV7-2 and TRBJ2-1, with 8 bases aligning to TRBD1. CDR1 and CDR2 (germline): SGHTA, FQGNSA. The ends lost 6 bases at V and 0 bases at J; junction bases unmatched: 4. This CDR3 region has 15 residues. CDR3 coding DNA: TGTGCCAGCAGGCGGACAGGGAGCTCCTACAATGAGCAGTTCTTC. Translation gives CASRRTGSSYNEQFF.

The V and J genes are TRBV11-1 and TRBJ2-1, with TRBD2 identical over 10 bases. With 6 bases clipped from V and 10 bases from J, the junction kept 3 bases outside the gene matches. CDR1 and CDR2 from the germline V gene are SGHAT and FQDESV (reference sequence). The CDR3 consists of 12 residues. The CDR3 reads CASRAGGEEQFF. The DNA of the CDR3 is TGTGCCAGCAGAGCGGGAGGGGAGGAGCAGTTCTTC.

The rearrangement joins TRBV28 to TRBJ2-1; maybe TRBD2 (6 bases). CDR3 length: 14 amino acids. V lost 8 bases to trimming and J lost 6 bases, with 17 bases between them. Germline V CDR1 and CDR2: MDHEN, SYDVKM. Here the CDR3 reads CASLGGVLGNEQFF. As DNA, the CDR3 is TGTGCCAGCCTGGGGGGAGTGTTGGGCAATGAGCAGTTCTTC.

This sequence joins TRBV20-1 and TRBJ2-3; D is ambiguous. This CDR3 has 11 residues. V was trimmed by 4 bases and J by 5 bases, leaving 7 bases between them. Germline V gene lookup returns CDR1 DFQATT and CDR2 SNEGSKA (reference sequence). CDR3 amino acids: CSAKQRDTQYF. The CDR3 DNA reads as TGCAGTGCTAAACAGCGAGATACGCAGTATTTT.

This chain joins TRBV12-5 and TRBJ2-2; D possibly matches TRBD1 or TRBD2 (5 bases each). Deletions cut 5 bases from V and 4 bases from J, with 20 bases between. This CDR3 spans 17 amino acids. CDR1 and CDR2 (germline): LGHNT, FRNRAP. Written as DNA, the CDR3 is TGTGCTAGTGGTGAAGGTGGGACGCCGGATCTCACCGGGGAGCTGTTTTTT. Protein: CASGEGGTPDLTGELFF.

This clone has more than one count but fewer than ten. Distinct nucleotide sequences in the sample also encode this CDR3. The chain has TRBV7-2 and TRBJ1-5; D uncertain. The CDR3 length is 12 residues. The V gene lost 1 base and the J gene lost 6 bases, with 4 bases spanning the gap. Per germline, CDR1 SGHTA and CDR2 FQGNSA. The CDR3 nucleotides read TGTGCCAGCAGCTTAGATGGTCAGCCCCAGCATTTT. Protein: CASSLDGQPQHF.

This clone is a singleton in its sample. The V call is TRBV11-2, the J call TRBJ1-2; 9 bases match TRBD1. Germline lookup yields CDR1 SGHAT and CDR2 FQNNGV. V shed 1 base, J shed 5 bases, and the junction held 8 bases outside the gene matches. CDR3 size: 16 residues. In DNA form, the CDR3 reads TGTGCCAGCAGCTTAGGGACAGGGGCATTTGGATATGGCTACACCTTC. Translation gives CASSLGTGAFGYGYTF.

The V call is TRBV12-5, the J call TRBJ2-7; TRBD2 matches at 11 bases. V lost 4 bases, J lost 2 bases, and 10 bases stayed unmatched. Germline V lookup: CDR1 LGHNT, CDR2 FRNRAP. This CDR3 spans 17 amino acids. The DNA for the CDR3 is TGTGCTAGTGGTTCTCGGGGACTAGCGGAACCACCCTACGAGCAGTACTTC. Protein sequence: CASGSRGLAEPPYEQYF.

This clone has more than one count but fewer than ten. In DNA, the CDR3 is TGTGCCAGCAGCCAAAATCAGGTCTCTGGAAACACCATATATTTT. Amino acids: CASSQNQVSGNTIYF. The gene calls are TRBV25-1 and TRBJ1-3; D is ambiguous. V was pared by 6 bases and J by 0 bases, with 12 bases between. There are 15 residues in the CDR3. The germline V gene has CDR1 MGHDK and CDR2 SYGVNS.

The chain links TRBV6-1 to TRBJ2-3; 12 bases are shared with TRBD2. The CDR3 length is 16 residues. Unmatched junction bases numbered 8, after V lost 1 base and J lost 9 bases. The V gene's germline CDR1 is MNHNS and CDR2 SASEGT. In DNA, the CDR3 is TGTGCCAGCAGTGAAGTCGAGACTAGCGGGAGTGACACGCAGTATTTT. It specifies CASSEVETSGSDTQYF.

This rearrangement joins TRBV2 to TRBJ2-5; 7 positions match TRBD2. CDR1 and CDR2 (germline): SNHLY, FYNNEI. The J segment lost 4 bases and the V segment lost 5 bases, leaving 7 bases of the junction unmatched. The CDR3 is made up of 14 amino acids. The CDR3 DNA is TGTGCCAGCAGTCCGCCGGCGGGAGCAGAGACCCAGTACTTC. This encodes CASSPPAGAETQYF.

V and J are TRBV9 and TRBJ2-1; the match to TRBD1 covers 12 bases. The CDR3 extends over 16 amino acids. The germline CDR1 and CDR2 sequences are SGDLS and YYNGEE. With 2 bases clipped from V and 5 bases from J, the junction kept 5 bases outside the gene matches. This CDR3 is CASSVTGTGGNNEQFF. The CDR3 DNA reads TGTGCCAGCAGCGTGACCGGGACAGGGGGCAACAATGAGCAGTTCTTC.

In DNA, the CDR3 is TGTGCCAGCACTCCTAGTGGGGGGATCTACGAGCAGTACTTC. Encoded protein: CASTPSGGIYEQYF. This rearrangement joins TRBV28 to TRBJ2-7; D is perhaps TRBD2 (6 bases). This CDR3 contains 14 residues. CDR1 is MDHEN, CDR2 SYDVKM, per germline. V lost 7 bases and J lost 3, with 16 bases in between.

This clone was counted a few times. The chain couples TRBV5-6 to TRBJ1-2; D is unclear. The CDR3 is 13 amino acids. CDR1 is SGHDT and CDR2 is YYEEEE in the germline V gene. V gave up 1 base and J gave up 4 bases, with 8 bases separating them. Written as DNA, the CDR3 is TGTGCCAGCAGCTTGTGGGGTCCCTATGGCTACACCTTC. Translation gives CASSLWGPYGYTF.

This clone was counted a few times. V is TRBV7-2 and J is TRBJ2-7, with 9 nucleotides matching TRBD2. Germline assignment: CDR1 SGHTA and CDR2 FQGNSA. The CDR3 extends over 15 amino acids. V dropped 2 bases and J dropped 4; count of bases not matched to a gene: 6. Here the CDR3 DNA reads TGTGCCAGCAGCTTAAGCCCGACTAGCGGTTACGAGCAGTACTTC. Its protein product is CASSLSPTSGYEQYF.

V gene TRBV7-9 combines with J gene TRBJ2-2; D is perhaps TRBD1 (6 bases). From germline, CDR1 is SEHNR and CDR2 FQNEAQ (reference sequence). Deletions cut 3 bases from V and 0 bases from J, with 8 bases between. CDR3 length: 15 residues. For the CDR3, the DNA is TGTGCCAGCAGCTTTTGGACAGCGAACACCGGGGAGCTGTTTTTT. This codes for CASSFWTANTGELFF.

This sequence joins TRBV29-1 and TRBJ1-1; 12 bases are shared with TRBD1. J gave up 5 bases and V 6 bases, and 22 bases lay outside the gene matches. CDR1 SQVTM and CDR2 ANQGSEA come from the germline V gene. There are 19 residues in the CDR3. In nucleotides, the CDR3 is TGCAGCGTACCCAAGGTTGGGGACAGGGGGCTCCGCGGCGGGACTGAAGCTTTCTTT. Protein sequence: CSVPKVGDRGLRGGTEAFF.